This TCR beta chain is from a study of blood T cell repertoires in COVID-19 (dated by TCRdb to 2020 to 2022). With respect to the entire study: Samples covering the acute and convalescent phases of COVID-19 were provided by collaborators in the United States, Italy and Spain. Where available, HLA class I and class II types were obtained from metadata supplied by the sample provider rather than from assay-based typing. The samples were drawn from two sources: the first 160 participants of the ongoing ImmuneRACE study, and over 1,000 subjects contributed by 6 global collaborators. The prospective study material was composed of cDNA or gDNA derived from T cells, B-cell-depleted T cells, or PBMCs. The dataset comprised deeply sampled blood TCRbeta repertoires from subjects exposed to, actively infected with, or recovered from COVID-19. Nearly every sample came with metadata listing a de-identified subject ID, COVID-19 status, age in years and sex. The repertoires were made available in a free public database intended to serve as a resource for research on the immune response to SARS-CoV-2. The full study reports these points: The amount of clinical and demographic metadata varied by source and participant and was provided uncurated.

Trimming accounts for 4 bases at V and 2 bases at J, while the number of junction bases matched to no gene is 11. CDR1 and CDR2 were assigned from the germline V gene (reference sequence) as SGHNT and YYREEE. The CDR3 covers 16 residues, taking in both the cysteine and the phenylalanine. Solely the CDR3 DNA is kept, with 48 bases framed from the first base. Each collaborating institution followed its own protocols to collect whole blood in K2EDTA tubes. Collaborator samples were shipped for TCRbeta analysis as frozen whole blood, isolated PBMCs, or DNA extracted from either sample type. A word on this clone: What antigen it recognizes has not been identified. Per-base quality was not reported, and no clone a single base away is much larger than it.

TCRbeta CDR3 regions were amplified from genomic DNA using the immunoSEQ Assay, a bias-controlled multiplex PCR. In the source study's methods: Nucleated cell counts per sample were estimated from amplification of reference gene primers within the assay. Sequence reads were collapsed and filtered to measure the absolute abundance of every unique TCRbeta CDR3 rearrangement. For each sample, productive Simpson clonality was calculated by taking the square root of Simpson's diversity index across productive rearrangements. TCRdb re-hosts the immuneACCESS table, in-frame sequences only. Its copies lack some clones; in the studies checked, an unresolved V gene accounts for under half of them, and the cause for the rest is not known. V and J calls and clone size are those listed in that table; D and trimming were worked out from the DNA. This sample has 200,000 to 250,000 clones in its table, and 70% to 85% of those were observed once. Of the sample, 9.5% to 10% falls within the top ten clones.

This TCR was sampled from a man aged 45 to 65 with active or convalescent COVID-19. The sequenced sample was peripheral blood. The chain was built from TRBV5-4 and TRBJ1-1; TRBD1 agrees with 7 junctional bases. The CDR3 in this case is CASSRKVGTANTEAFF. At the DNA level, the sequence is TGTGCCAGCAGCCGAAAAGTTGGGACAGCTAACACTGAAGCTTTCTTT. Where the CDR3 stops, the reference TRBV5-4 and TRBJ1-1 genes take over; the full variable domain is ETGVTQSPTHLIKTRGQQVTLRCSSQSGHNTVSWYQQALGQGPQFIFQYYREEENGRGNFPPRFSGLQFPNYSSELNVNALELDDSALYLCASSRKVGTANTEAFFGQGTRLTVV.